This TCR beta chain is from a study of blood T cell repertoires in COVID-19. This clone was recorded only once. As originally analysed: Quantification of nucleated cells was approximated via reference gene primer amplification. Sequenced by immunoSEQ multiplex PCR; TCRdb stores in-frame clones only, minus some. That table gives V, J and clone size, and the DNA gave D and trimming. The sample consists of about 140,000 clones, 88% of them appearing once. Germline values: CDR1 KGHSH, CDR2 LQKENI. The V and J ends lost 6 bases and 5 bases respectively, with 13 bases between them. There are 13 residues in the CDR3.

Sequencing input: peripheral blood. This receptor was identified in a man between 65 and 79 years old with acute or convalescent COVID-19. The chain has TRBV18 and TRBJ1-1, with a weak D call TRBD1 (5 bases). CDR3 in DNA: TGTGCCAGCTCCCAAGGGGAAAGGACTGAAGCTTTCTTT. This gives the protein CASSQGERTEAFF.